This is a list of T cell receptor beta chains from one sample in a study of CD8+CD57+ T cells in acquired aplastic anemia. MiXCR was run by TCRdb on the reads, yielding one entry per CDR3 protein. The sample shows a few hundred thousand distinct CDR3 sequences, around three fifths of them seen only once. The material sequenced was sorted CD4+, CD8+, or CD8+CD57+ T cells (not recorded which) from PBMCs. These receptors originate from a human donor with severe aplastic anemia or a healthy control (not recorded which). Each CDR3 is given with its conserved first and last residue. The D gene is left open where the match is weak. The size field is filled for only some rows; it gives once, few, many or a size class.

cdr3_nt: TGCGCCAGCAGCCCCCCACGCCACACCTACGAGCAGTACTTC
cdr3_aa: CASSPPRHTYEQYF
d_call: NA
v_call: TRBV5-1
clone_size: many
j_call: TRBJ2-7

cdr3_nt: TGTGCCAGCAGCTTGCAAGGGGACAGGGGGCTTGAAAAACTGTTTTTT
cdr3_aa: CASSLQGDRGLEKLFF
d_call: TRBD1
v_call: TRBV5-8
clone_size: many
j_call: TRBJ1-4

cdr3_nt: TGTGCCAGCGGGGTCCTAGCACCGTCCCATTGGGAGCAGTTCTTC
cdr3_aa: CASGVLAPSHWEQFF
d_call: NA
v_call: TRBV2
clone_size: NA
j_call: TRBJ2-1

cdr3_nt: TGTGCTAGTGGTTTGGGGCCTTGGTCCGGGGCCAAAAACATTCAGTACTTC
cdr3_aa: CASGLGPWSGAKNIQYF
d_call: NA
v_call: TRBV12-5
clone_size: few
j_call: TRBJ2-4

cdr3_nt: TGTGCCAGCAGCTTAGTGGGCGGGCTGAGGGACTACTATTTT
cdr3_aa: CASSLVGGLRDYYF
d_call: TRBD2
v_call: TRBV7-9
clone_size: NA
j_call: TRBJ2-3

cdr3_nt: TGTGCCACCAGCAGAGACTCATCGCGACAGGGGGTTTCCGGGGAGCCGTTTTTT
cdr3_aa: CATSRDSSRQGVSGEPFF
d_call: TRBD1
v_call: TRBV15
clone_size: NA
j_call: TRBJ2-2

cdr3_nt: TGTGCCACCAGCAGGAGATGGGGGACTAGCGGCGAGCAGTACTTC
cdr3_aa: CATSRRWGTSGEQYF
d_call: TRBD2
v_call: TRBV15
clone_size: few
j_call: TRBJ2-7

cdr3_nt: TGTGCCAGCGGGGGGCGGACCTACAATGAGCAGTTCTTC
cdr3_aa: CASGGRTYNEQFF
d_call: NA
v_call: TRBV2
clone_size: NA
j_call: TRBJ2-1

cdr3_nt: TGTGCCAGCAGCTTAATCCCCTCTGCAGGGAGCTCCTATAATTCACCCCTCCACTTT
cdr3_aa: CASSLIPSAGSSYNSPLHF
d_call: NA
v_call: TRBV7-2
clone_size: many
j_call: TRBJ1-6

cdr3_nt: TGTGCCACCAGCAGATGGGACAGCGGCTACGAGCAGTACTTC
cdr3_aa: CATSRWDSGYEQYF
d_call: TRBD1
v_call: TRBV15
clone_size: NA
j_call: TRBJ2-7

cdr3_nt: TGTGCCAGCAGCCGGTTCCTCTCTGAAAAACTGTTTTTT
cdr3_aa: CASSRFLSEKLFF
d_call: NA
v_call: TRBV3-1
clone_size: NA
j_call: TRBJ1-4

cdr3_nt: TGTGCCAGCAGTCAAGGGAGTCCTCAAAATGAGCAGTTCTTC
cdr3_aa: CASSQGSPQNEQFF
d_call: NA
v_call: TRBV6-2/TRBV6-3
clone_size: NA
j_call: TRBJ2-1

cdr3_nt: TGTGCCAGTGGCCGGGCTTCCTACAATGAGCAGTTCTTC
cdr3_aa: CASGRASYNEQFF
d_call: NA
v_call: TRBV19
clone_size: NA
j_call: TRBJ2-1

cdr3_nt: TGTGCCAGCAGCCCTACCGGGACTAGCGGGTACGAGCAGTACTTC
cdr3_aa: CASSPTGTSGYEQYF
d_call: TRBD2
v_call: TRBV7-2
clone_size: NA
j_call: TRBJ2-7

cdr3_nt: TGTGCCAGCAGCTTTACAGGGGGCCGAGAGACCCAGTACTTC
cdr3_aa: CASSFTGGRETQYF
d_call: TRBD1
v_call: TRBV5-4
clone_size: NA
j_call: TRBJ2-5

cdr3_nt: TGTGCCAGCAGCTTAGCGTTGGGGGCCGGGGAGCTGTTTTTT
cdr3_aa: CASSLALGAGELFF
d_call: NA
v_call: TRBV7-6
clone_size: few
j_call: TRBJ2-2

cdr3_nt: TGCAGCGTTGAAGAGGTTTATGGCTACACCTTC
cdr3_aa: CSVEEVYGYTF
d_call: NA
v_call: TRBV29-1
clone_size: few
j_call: TRBJ1-2

cdr3_nt: TGCAGCGTTGGGGGGCTGGGGCGGTCAGAGACCCAGTACTTC
cdr3_aa: CSVGGLGRSETQYF
d_call: NA
v_call: TRBV29-1
clone_size: NA
j_call: TRBJ2-5

cdr3_nt: TGTGCCAGCAGCATAAAGACAGGAGCAGAGACCCAGTACTTC
cdr3_aa: CASSIKTGAETQYF
d_call: NA
v_call: TRBV7-6
clone_size: NA
j_call: TRBJ2-5

cdr3_nt: TGTGCCAGCACCGCACCTTGGGGACGCACAGATACGCAGTATTTT
cdr3_aa: CASTAPWGRTDTQYF
d_call: NA
v_call: TRBV25-1
clone_size: NA
j_call: TRBJ2-3

cdr3_nt: TGTGCCATCAGTGAGTCGGGAGGTGAAGGAAACACCATATATTTT
cdr3_aa: CAISESGGEGNTIYF
d_call: NA
v_call: TRBV10-3
clone_size: NA
j_call: TRBJ1-3

cdr3_nt: TGTGCCAGCAGTCGTGCTAGCGGGAGCTCCTACGTGCAGTACTTC
cdr3_aa: CASSRASGSSYVQYF
d_call: TRBD2
v_call: TRBV9
clone_size: NA
j_call: TRBJ2-7

cdr3_nt: TGTGCCAGCAGCTGGGAGGGATCGGGAGATACGCAGTTCTTC
cdr3_aa: CASSWEGSGDTQFF
d_call: TRBD2
v_call: TRBV7-9
clone_size: once
j_call: TRBJ2-1

cdr3_nt: TGCGCCAGCAGCTTCGGGACTAGCGGGGCCCAAGAGACCCAGTACTTC
cdr3_aa: CASSFGTSGAQETQYF
d_call: TRBD2
v_call: TRBV5-1
clone_size: many
j_call: TRBJ2-5